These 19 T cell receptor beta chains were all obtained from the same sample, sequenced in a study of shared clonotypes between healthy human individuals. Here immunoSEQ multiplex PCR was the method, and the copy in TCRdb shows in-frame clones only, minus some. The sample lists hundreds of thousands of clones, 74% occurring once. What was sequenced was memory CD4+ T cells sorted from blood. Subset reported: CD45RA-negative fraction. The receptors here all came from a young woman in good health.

The CDR3 bases are TGTGCCAGCAGCACCGTAGGAGTTCGCAATCAGCCCCAGCATTTT. Its translation: CASSTVGVRNQPQHF. The V and J genes are TRBV28 and TRBJ1-5, with no clear D. The CDR3 loop spans 15 amino acids. V was clipped by 6 bases and J by 2 bases, with 14 bases between them. Germline V gene lookup returns CDR1 MDHEN and CDR2 SYDVKM.

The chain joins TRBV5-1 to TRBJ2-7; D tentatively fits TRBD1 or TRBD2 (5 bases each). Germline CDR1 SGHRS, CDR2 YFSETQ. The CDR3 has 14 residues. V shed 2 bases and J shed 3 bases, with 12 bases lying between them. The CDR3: CASSLLDGGYEQYF. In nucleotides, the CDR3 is TGCGCCAGCAGCTTATTGGATGGGGGCTACGAGCAGTACTTC.

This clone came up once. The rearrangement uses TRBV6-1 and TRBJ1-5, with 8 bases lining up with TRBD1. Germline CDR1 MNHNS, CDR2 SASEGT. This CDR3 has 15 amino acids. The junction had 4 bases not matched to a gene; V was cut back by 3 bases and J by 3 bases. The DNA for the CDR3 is TGTGCCAGCAGTGAGGGGGACAGGAACAATCAGCCCCAGCATTTT. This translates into CASSEGDRNNQPQHF.

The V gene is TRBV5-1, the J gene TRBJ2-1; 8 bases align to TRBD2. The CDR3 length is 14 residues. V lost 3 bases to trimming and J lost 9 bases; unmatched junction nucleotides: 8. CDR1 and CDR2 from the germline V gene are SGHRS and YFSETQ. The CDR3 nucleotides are TGCGCCAGCAGCTGGGGACTAGAGGAAGCTGAGCAGTTCTTC. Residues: CASSWGLEEAEQFF.

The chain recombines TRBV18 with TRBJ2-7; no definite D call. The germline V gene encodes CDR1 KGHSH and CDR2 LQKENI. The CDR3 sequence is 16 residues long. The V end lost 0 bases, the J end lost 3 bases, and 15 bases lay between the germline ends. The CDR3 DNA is TGTGCCAGCTCACCACCGGCCAACCGAGGCTTCTACGAGCAGTACTTC. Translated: CASSPPANRGFYEQYF.

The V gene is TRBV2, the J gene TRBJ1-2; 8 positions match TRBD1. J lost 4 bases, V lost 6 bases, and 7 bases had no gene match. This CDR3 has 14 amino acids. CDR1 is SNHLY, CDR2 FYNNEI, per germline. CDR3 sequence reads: CASSLDRGGYGYTF. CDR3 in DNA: TGTGCCAGCAGCTTAGACAGGGGCGGCTATGGCTACACCTTC.

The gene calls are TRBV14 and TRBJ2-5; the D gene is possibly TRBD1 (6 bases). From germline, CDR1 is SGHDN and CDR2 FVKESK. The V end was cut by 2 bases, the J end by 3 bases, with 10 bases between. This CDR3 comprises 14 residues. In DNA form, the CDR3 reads TGTGCCAGCAGCCAAATCAGGGGAAAAGAGACCCAGTACTTC. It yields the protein CASSQIRGKETQYF.

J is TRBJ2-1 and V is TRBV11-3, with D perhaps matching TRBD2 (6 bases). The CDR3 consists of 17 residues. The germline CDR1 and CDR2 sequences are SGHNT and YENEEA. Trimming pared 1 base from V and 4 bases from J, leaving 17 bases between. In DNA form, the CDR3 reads TGTGCCAGCAGCTTAGGGCTACAACCGGGAGTATACAATGAGCAGTTCTTC. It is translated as CASSLGLQPGVYNEQFF.

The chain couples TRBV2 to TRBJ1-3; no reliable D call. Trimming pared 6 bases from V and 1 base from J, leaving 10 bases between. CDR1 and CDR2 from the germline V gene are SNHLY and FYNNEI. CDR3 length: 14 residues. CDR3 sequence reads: CASSEIASGNTIYF. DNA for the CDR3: TGTGCCAGCAGCGAGATAGCTTCTGGAAACACCATATATTTT.

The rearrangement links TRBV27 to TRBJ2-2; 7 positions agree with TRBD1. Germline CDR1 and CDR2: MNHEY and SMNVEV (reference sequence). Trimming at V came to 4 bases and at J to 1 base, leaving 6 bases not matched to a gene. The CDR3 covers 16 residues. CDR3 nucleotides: TGTGCCAGCAGTTCCCCGGGACAGTTGAACACCGGGGAGCTGTTTTTT. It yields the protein CASSSPGQLNTGELFF.

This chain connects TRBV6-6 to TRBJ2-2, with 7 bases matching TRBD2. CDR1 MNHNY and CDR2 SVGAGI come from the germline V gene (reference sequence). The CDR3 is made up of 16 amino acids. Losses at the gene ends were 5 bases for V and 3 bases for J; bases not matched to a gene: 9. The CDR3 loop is CASSPRTSDYTGELFF. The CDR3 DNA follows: TGTGCCAGCAGTCCCCGGACTAGTGATTACACCGGGGAGCTGTTTTTT.

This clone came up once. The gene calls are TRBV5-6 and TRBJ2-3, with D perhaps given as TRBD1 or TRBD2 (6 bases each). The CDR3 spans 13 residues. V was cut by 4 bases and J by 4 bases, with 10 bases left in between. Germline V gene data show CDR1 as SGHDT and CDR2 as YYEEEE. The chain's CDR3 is CASSAGHSDTQYF. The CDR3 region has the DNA TGTGCCAGCAGCGCGGGACATTCAGATACGCAGTATTTT.

The CDR3 protein is CASSQQVNQPQHF. DNA of the CDR3: TGTGCCAGTAGTCAACAGGTGAATCAGCCCCAGCATTTT. The V gene is TRBV19, the J gene TRBJ1-5, with D tentatively TRBD1 (5 bases). CDR3 length equals 13 residues. The V end was cut by 5 bases, the J end by 4 bases, with 9 bases between. From germline, CDR1 is LNHDA and CDR2 SQIVND (reference sequence).

The CDR3, as DNA: TGTGCCAGCAGCTCACGGACTAGCGGGAGGGCCCGTCAGTACTTC. Translating gives CASSSRTSGRARQYF. This chain joins TRBV7-2 and TRBJ2-7; 15 nucleotides agree with TRBD2. Germline V gives CDR1 SGHTA, CDR2 FQGNSA. The V segment lost 4 bases and the J segment 10 bases; nucleotides outside the gene matches: 8. This CDR3 spans 15 amino acids.

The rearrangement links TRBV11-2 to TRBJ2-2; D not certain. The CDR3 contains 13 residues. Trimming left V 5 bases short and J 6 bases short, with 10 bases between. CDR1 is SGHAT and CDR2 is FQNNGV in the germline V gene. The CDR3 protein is CASSPQVPGELFF. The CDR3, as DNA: TGTGCCAGCAGCCCCCAGGTGCCCGGGGAGCTGTTTTTT.

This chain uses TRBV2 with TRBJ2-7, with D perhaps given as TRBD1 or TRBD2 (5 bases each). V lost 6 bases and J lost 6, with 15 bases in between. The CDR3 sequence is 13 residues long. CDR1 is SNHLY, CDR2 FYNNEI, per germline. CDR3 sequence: CASSVWDLLEQYF. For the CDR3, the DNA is TGTGCCAGCAGCGTATGGGACCTGCTCGAGCAGTACTTC.

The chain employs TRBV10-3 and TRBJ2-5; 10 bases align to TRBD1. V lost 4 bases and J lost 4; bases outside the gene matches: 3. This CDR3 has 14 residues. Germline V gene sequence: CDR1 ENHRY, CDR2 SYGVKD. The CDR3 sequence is CAISADRGGETQYF. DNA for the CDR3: TGTGCCATCAGTGCGGACAGGGGGGGAGAGACCCAGTACTTC.

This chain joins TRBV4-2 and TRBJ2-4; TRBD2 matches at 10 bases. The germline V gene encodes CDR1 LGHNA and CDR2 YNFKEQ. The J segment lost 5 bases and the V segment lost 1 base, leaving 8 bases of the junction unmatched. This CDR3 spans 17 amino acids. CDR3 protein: CASSQGGASGRQNIQYF. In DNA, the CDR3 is TGTGCCAGCAGCCAAGGCGGGGCTAGCGGGAGACAAAACATTCAGTACTTC.

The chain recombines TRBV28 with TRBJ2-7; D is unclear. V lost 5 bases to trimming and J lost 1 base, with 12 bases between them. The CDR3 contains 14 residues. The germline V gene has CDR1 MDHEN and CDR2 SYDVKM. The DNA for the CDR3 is TGTGCCAGCAGTCCCTCGGACGGATCCTACGAGCAGTACTTC. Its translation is CASSPSDGSYEQYF. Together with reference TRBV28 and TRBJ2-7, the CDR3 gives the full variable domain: DVKVTQSSRYLVKRTGEKVFLECVQDMDHENMFWYRQDPGLGLRLIYFSYDVKMKEKGDIPEGYSVSREKKERFSLILESASTNQTSMYLCASSPSDGSYEQYFGPGTRLTVT.